This TCR beta chain was identified during a study of blood T cell repertoires in COVID-19. The overall study: PBMCs, B-cell-depleted T cells, or T cells provided the cDNA or gDNA that made up the material.

In the authors' workflow: Cell counts per sample came from amplifying reference gene primers. Sequencing used immunoSEQ multiplex PCR; TCRdb keeps in-frame clones, though not all of them. V, J and clone size reflect that table, while D and trimming were determined from the DNA. The table shows a few hundred thousand clones, with roughly 90% occurring only once. Germline values: CDR1 SGDLS, CDR2 YYNGEE. This CDR3 spans 14 amino acids. V lost 0 bases to trimming and J lost 0 bases, with 7 bases between them. What was sequenced was peripheral blood. The receptor comes from a young man with active or convalescent COVID-19. V is TRBV9 and J is TRBJ2-7, with no clear D. Here the CDR3 reads CASSVDHSSYEQYF. For the CDR3, the DNA is TGTGCCAGCAGCGTAGATCACAGCTCCTACGAGCAGTACTTC.